This T cell receptor beta chain was identified during a study of blood T cells in healthy people across ages. V trimming: 5 bases; J trimming: 4 bases; junction bases outside the gene matches: 10. This CDR3 comprises 15 residues. Germline V gene lookup returns CDR1 MNHNY and CDR2 SVGAGI (reference sequence). Note on this clonotype: Its antigen remains unidentified.

The donors, healthy Caucasians from Russia, were aged roughly 6 to 95. For the second PCR, which ran for roughly 7 to 11 cycles, a sample-barcoded 5' primer and a J-beta primer mix were used. Every cDNA molecule carried a tag from a template-switch adaptor bearing 12 random nucleotides. One entry per CDR3 protein, called by TCRdb with MiXCR from the 5' RACE reads. The sample has 650,000 to 900,000 distinct CDR3 sequences; approximately 67% are singletons. Study results and limitations: Diversity estimates drawn from one million T cells were deemed underestimates.

This chain uses TRBV6-6 with TRBJ1-2; 7 nucleotides align to TRBD1. The specimen was blood. This TCR was sampled from a man aged 30 to 45 in good health. In DNA, the CDR3 is TGTGCCAGCAGTCAAACACCCGGGACAGTCTATGGCTACACCTTC. Amino acids: CASSQTPGTVYGYTF.